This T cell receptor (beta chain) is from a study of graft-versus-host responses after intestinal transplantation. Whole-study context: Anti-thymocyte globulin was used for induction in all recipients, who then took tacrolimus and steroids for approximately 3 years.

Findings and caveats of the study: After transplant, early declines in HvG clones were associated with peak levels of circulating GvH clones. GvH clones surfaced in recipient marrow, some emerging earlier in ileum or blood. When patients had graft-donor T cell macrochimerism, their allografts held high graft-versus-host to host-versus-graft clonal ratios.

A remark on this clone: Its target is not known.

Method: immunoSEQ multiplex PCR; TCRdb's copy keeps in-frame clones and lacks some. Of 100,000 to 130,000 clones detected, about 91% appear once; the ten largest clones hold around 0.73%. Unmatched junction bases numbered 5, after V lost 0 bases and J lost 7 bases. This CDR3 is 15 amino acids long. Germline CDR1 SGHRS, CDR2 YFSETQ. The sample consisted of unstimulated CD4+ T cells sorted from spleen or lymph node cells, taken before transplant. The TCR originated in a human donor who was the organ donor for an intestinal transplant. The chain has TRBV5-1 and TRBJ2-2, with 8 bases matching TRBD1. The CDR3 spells CASSLVSGGFGELFF. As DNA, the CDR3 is TGCGCCAGCAGCTTGGTGTCAGGGGGCTTCGGGGAGCTGTTTTTT.